This TCR beta chain is drawn from a study of T cells in Graves' hyperthyroidism and ophthalmopathy. Out of over 9 ml of fresh peripheral blood came the PBMCs. This clonotype has ten or more counts. Its antigen remains unidentified. Study-wide points: Most expanded thyroid clonotypes above 0.001 also appeared in blood. Ophthalmopathy and stable hyperthyroidism were separated by a 13 V-J model.

Trimming stripped 0 bases from V and 1 base from J, with 9 bases between. The CDR3 totals 15 residues. Germline CDR1 and CDR2: LNHNV and YYDKDF (reference sequence). Authors of the study amplified TCR beta CDR3 regions from RNA transcripts. The HTBI primer set was used in a first-round RT-PCR of the TCR CDR3. TCRdb recomputed calls from the multiplex PCR reads with MiXCR, one row per CDR3 protein. This table has some 300,000 distinct CDR3 sequences, roughly 18% appearing once. Sequencing was performed on blood. The chain links TRBV15 to TRBJ1-1; D unclear. This sequence was found in a man aged 50-59 years with Graves' ophthalmopathy. The CDR3, as DNA: TGTGCCACCAGCAGAGATATGGGGAGGAACACTGAAGCTTTCTTT. Translating it yields CATSRDMGRNTEAFF.